The T cell receptor beta chain described here comes from a study of shared T cell receptors in the human thymus. Clones were sequenced by immunoSEQ multiplex PCR, and TCRdb holds only the in-frame ones, with some missing. Among hundreds of thousands of clones listed, 88% were seen once. Germline CDR1 reads SNHLY; CDR2 reads FYNNEI. The CDR3 totals 17 residues. With V trimmed by 1 base and J by 7 bases, 13 bases remained unmatched. This same sample was also part of a study on human thymus T cells. That paper adds: Surgeons resected thymus tissue during corrective heart surgery.

This chain connects TRBV2 to TRBJ2-7, with 10 bases aligning to TRBD2. The receptor comes from a boy less than two years old with a congenital heart defect. The sample comprised thymocytes. CDR3 sequence: CASSEEASGSLLGEQYF. In DNA form, the CDR3 reads TGTGCCAGCAGTGAAGAGGCTAGCGGGAGCCTCCTAGGAGAGCAGTACTTC.